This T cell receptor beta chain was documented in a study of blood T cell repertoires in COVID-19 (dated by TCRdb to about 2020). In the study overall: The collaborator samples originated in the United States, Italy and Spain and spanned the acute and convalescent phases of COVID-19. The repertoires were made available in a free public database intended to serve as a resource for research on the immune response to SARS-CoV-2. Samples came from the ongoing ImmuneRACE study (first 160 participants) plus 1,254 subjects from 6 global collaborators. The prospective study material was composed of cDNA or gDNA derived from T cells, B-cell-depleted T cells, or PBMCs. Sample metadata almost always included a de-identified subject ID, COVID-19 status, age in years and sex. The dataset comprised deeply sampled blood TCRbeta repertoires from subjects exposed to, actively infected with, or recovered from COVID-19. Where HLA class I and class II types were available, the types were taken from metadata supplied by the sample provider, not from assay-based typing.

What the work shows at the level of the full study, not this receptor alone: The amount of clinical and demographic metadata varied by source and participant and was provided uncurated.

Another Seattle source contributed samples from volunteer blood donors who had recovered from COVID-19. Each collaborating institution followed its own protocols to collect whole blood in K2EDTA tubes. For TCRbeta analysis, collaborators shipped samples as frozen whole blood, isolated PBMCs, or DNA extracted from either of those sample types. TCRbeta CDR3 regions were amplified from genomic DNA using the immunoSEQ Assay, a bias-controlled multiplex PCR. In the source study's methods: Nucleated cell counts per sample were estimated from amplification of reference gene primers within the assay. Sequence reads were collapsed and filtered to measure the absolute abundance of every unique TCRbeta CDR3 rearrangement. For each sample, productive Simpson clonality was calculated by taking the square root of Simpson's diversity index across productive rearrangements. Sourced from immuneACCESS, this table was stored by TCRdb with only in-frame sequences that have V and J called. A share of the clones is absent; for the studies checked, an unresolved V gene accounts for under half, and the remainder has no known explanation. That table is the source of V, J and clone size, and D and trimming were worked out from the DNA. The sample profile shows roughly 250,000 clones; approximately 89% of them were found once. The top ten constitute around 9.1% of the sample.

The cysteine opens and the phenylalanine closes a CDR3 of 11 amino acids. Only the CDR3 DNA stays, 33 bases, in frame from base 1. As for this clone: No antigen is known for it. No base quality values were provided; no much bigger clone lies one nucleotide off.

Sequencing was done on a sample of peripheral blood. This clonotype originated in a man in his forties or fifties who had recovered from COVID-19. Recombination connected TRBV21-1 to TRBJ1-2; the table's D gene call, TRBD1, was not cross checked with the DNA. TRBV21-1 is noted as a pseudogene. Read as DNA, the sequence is TGTGCCAGCAGCACAACCTTGGACAGAAGCTTC. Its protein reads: CASSTTLDRSF.